This T cell receptor (beta chain) was sequenced during a study of OX40 agonist ivuxolimab in advanced cancers. There are 14 residues in the CDR3. Per germline, CDR1 GTSNPN and CDR2 SVGIG (reference sequence). V gave up 3 bases and J gave up 3 bases; unmatched junction bases: 7. Assay used: immunoSEQ multiplex PCR; TCRdb lists only in-frame clones, some missing. Among 39,000 or so clones listed, approximately 87% were seen once. Sequences were derived from CD4+ or CD8+ T cells sorted from blood, sampled in a trial of the OX40 agonist ivuxolimab. The clonotype was recovered from an adult with an advanced solid tumor such as melanoma, head and neck, liver or kidney cancer. V is TRBV30 and J is TRBJ1-2; 7 nucleotides agree with TRBD1. CDR3 residues: CAWSPGTVHYGYTF. Written as DNA, the CDR3 is TGTGCCTGGAGCCCAGGGACAGTCCACTATGGCTACACCTTC.